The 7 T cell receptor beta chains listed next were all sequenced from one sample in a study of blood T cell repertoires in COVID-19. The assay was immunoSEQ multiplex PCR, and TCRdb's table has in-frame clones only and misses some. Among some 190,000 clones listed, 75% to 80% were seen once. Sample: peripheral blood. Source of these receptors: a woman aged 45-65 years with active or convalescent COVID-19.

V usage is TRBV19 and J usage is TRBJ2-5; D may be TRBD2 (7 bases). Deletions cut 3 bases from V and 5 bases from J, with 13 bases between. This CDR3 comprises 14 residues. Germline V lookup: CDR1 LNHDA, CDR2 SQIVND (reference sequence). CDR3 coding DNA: TGTGCCAGTAGTATTCGCGGGGGCAAGGAGACCCAGTACTTC. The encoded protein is CASSIRGGKETQYF.

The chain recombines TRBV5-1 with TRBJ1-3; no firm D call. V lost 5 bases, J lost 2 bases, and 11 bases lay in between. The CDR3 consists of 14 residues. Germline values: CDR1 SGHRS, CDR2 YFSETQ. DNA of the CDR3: TGCGCCAGCAGAATCGGAGGCGCTGGAAACACCATATATTTT. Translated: CASRIGGAGNTIYF.

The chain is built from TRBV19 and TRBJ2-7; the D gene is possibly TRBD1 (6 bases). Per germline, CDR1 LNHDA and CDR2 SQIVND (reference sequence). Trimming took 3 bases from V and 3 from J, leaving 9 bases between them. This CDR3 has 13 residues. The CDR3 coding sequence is TGTGCCAGTAGTATGAGGGACAACTACGAGCAGTACTTC. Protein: CASSMRDNYEQYF.

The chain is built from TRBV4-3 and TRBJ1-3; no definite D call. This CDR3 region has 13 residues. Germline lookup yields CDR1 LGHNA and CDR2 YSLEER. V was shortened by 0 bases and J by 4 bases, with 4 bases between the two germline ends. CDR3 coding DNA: TGCGCCAGCAGCCAAGACAGGGGAAACACCATATATTTT. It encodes CASSQDRGNTIYF.

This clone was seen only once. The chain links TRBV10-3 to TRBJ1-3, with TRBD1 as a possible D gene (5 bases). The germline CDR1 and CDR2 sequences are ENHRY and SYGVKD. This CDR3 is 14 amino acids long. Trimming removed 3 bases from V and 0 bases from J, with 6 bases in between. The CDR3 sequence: CAISDGHSGNTIYF. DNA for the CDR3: TGTGCCATCAGTGACGGACACTCTGGAAACACCATATATTTT.

CDR3 in DNA: TGTGCCAGCAGCTTCACTAGCGGAGCCTACAATGAGCAGTTCTTC. This translates into CASSFTSGAYNEQFF. The chain employs TRBV7-6 and TRBJ2-1, with 8 bases aligning to TRBD2. The germline V gene encodes CDR1 SGHVS and CDR2 FNYEAQ. The J segment lost 2 bases and the V segment lost 3 bases, leaving 3 bases of the junction unmatched. The CDR3 loop spans 15 amino acids.

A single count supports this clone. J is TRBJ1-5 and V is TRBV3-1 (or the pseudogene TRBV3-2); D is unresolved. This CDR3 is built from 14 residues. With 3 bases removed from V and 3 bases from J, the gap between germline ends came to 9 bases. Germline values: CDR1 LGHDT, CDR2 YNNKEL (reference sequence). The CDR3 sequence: CASSQGRANQPQHF. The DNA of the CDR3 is TGTGCCAGCAGCCAGGGGAGGGCCAATCAGCCCCAGCATTTT.